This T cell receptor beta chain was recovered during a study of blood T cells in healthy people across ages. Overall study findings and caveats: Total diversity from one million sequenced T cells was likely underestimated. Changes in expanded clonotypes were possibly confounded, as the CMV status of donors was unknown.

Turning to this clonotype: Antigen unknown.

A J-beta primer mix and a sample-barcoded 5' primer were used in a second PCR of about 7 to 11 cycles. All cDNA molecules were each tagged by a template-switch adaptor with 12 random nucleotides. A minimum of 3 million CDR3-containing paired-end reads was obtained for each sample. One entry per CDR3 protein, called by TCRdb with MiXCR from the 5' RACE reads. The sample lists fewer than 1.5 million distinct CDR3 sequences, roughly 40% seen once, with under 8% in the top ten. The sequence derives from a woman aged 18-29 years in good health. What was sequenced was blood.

CDR3 in DNA: TGTGCCAGCAGCCAGGGGTTCACCGCCGAGCAGTTCTTC. Protein: CASSQGFTAEQFF. The chain combines TRBV6-5 with TRBJ2-1, with a tentative D call TRBD1 (6 bases). V lost 6 bases to trimming and J lost 10 bases, with 16 bases between them. CDR3 size: 13 residues. From germline, CDR1 is MNHEY and CDR2 SVGAGI.